This T cell receptor beta chain was captured by sequencing in a study of identifying expanded T cells in peripheral blood. General study findings and limits: Approximately two-week clone count variance significantly increased as total template count grew. Over two and four weeks, about 17 and 20 clones changed, versus around 1.3 between replicates.

A note on this clone: Its specificity is unknown.

The CDR3 contains 13 residues. V lost 3 bases to trimming and J lost 5 bases, with 8 bases between them. The germline gives CDR1 ENHRY, CDR2 SYGVKD. The assay was immunoSEQ multiplex PCR, and TCRdb's table has in-frame clones only and misses some. The sample has about 91,000 clones; about nine tenths are singletons. The chain links TRBV10-3 to TRBJ2-1; possibly TRBD1 for D (5 bases). The sequencing sample was made of blood. This clonotype was sampled from a person between 18 and 69 years old in good health. As DNA, the CDR3 is TGTGCCATCAGTGACACCAGGGACAATGAGCAGTTCTTC. The encoded protein is CAISDTRDNEQFF.